This paragraph covers one TCR beta chain sequence. This entry belongs to a study of cytomegalovirus exposure and HLA in healthy donors. Across the whole study: About 85 million unique TCR sequences came from HLA-typed donors in an early release.

The CDR3 consists of 15 residues. In germline, CDR1 is MNHEY, CDR2 SMNVEV (reference sequence). Trimming pared 6 bases from V and 9 bases from J, leaving 21 bases between. The PCR employed 60 Vbeta primers together with 13 Jbeta primers. The table came from immunoSEQ multiplex PCR; TCRdb's copy has only in-frame clones and leaves some out. Of 100,000 to 120,000 clones in the sample, 70% to 80% are singletons; the top ten hold 5.4%. The rearrangement uses TRBV27 and TRBJ2-4; a weak D match, TRBD1 (5 bases). Sequenced: PBMCs. This receptor was obtained from a woman aged 25 to 39 in good health and CMV-seropositive. The CDR3: CASSSEGAGFGIQYF. CDR3 nucleotide sequence: TGTGCCAGCAGCAGTGAAGGGGCTGGTTTTGGCATTCAGTACTTC.